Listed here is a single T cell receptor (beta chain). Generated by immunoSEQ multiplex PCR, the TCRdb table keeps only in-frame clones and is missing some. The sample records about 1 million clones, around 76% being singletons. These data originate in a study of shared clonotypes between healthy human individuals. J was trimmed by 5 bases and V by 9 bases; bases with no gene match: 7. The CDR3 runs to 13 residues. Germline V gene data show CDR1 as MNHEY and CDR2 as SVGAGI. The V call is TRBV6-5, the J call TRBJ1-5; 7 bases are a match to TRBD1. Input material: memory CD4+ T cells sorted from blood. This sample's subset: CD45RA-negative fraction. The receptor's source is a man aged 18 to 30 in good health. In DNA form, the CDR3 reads TGTGCCAGTATGACAGGGTCCGATCAGCCCCAGCATTTT. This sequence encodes CASMTGSDQPQHF.